This TCR beta chain was sequenced during a study of T cell responses to AZD1222 COVID-19 vaccine. Whole-study results and caveats: The number of AZD1222 recipients seropositive at baseline was only 6 or 7.

TCRdb's copy holds only in-frame clones and misses some; the assay was immunoSEQ multiplex PCR. The sample lists just under 90,000 clones, about 91% occurring once. CDR3 length: 16 amino acids. Germline values: CDR1 LGHNA, CDR2 YSLEER. Trimming took off 0 bases at V and 7 bases at J, with 13 bases between the two ends. Concerning this clone itself: Its antigen remains unknown.

The clonotype was recovered from an adult in good health. This material consisted of peripheral blood, taken on day 0 of MenACWY control vaccination. The J gene is TRBJ1-6, the V gene TRBV4-3; D is unclear. CDR3 in DNA: TGCGCCAGCAGCCAAGAGCTCACAATGACGAATTCACCCCTCCACTTT. This encodes CASSQELTMTNSPLHF.